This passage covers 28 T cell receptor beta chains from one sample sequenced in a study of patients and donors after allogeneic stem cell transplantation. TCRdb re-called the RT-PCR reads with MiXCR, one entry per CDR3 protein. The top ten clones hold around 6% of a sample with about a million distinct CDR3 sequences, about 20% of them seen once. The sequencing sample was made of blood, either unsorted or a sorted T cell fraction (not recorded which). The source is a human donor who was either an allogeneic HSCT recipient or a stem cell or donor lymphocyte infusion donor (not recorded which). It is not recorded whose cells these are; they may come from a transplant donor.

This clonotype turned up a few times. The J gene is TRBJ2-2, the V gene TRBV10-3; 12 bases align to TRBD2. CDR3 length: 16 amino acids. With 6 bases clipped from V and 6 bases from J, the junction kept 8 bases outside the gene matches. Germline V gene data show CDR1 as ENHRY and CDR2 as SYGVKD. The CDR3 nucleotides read TGTGCCATCAGCCCCTTCGGACTAGCGGGACCCGGGGAGCTGTTTTTT. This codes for CAISPFGLAGPGELFF.

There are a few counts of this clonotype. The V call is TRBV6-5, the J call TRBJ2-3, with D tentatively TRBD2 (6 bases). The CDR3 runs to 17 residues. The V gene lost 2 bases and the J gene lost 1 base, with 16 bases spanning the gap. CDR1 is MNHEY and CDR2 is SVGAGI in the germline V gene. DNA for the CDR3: TGTGCCAGCAGTTACACGCGGCTAGCGAAAGGCACAGATACGCAGTATTTT. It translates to CASSYTRLAKGTDTQYF.

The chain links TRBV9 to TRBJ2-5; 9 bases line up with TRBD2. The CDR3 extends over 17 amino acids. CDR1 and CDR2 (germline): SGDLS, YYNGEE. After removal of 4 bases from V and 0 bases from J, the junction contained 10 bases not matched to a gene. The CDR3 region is CASSSRPRLADQETQYF. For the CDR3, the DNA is TGTGCCAGCAGCTCCCGACCGAGACTAGCGGACCAAGAGACCCAGTACTTC.

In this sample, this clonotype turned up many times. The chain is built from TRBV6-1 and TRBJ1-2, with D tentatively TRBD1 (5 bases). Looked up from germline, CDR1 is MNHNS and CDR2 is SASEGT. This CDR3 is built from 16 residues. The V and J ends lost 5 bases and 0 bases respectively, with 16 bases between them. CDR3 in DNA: TGTGCCAGCAGTCGGGGGGGAGAACTAGCTAACTATGGCTACACCTTC. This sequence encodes CASSRGGELANYGYTF.

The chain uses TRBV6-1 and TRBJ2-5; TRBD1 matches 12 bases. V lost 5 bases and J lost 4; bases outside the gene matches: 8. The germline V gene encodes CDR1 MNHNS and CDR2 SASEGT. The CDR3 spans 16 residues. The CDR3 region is CASSTGTGGYAETQYF. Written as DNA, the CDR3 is TGTGCCAGCAGTACTGGGACAGGGGGCTACGCAGAGACCCAGTACTTC.

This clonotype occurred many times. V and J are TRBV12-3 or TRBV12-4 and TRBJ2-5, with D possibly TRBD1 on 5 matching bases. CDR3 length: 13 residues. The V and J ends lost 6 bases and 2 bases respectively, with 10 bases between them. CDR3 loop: CASSSTVQETQYF. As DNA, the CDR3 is TGTGCCAGCAGCTCGACAGTACAAGAGACCCAGTACTTC.

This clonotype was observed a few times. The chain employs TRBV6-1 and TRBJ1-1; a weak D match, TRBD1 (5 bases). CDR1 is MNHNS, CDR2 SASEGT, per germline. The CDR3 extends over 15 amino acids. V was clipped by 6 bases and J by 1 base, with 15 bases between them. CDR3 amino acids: CASRGGRDGNTEAFF. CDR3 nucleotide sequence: TGTGCCAGCAGGGGGGGACGCGACGGGAACACTGAAGCTTTCTTT.

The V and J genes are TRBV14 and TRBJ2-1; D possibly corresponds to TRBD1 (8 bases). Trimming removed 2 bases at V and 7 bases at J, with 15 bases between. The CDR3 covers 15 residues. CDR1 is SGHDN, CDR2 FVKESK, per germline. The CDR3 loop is CASSQLDRGGNEQFF. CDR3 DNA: TGTGCCAGCAGCCAACTTGACAGGGGAGGGAATGAGCAGTTCTTC.

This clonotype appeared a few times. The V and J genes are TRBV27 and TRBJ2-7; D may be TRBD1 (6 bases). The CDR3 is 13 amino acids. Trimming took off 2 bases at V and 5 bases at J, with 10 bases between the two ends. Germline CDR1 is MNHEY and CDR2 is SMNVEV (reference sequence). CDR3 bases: TGTGCCAGCAGTTTAGACAGGCGCAACGAGCAGTACTTC. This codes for CASSLDRRNEQYF.

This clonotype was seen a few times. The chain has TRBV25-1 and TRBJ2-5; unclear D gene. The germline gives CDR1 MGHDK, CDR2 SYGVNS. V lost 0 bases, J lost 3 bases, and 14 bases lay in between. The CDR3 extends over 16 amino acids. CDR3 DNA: TGTGCCAGCAGTGAATATGGGTTCCTGTGGGAAGAGACCCAGTACTTC. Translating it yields CASSEYGFLWEETQYF. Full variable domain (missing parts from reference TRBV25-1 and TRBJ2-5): EADIYQTPRYLVIGTGKKITLECSQTMGHDKMYWYQQDPGMELHLIHYSYGVNSTEKGDLSSESTVSRIRTEHFPLTLESARPSHTSQYLCASSEYGFLWEETQYFGPGTRLLVL.

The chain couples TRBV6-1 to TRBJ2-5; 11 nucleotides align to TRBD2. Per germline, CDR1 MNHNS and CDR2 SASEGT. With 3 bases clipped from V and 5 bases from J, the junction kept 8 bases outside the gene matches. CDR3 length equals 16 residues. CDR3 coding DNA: TGTGCCAGCAGTGAGGGTAGCGGGGGGGCCATTGAGACCCAGTACTTC. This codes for CASSEGSGGAIETQYF.

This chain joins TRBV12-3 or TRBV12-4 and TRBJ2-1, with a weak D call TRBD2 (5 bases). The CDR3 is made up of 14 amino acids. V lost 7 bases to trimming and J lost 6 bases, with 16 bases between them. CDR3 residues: CASTLEGSSNEQFF. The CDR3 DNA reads TGTGCCAGCACTCTCGAGGGCAGTAGCAATGAGCAGTTCTTC.

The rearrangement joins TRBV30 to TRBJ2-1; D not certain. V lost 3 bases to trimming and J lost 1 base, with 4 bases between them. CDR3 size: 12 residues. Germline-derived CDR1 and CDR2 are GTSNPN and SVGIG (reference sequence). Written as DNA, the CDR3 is TGTGCCTGGAGGAGGTCCTACAATGAGCAGTTCTTC. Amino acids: CAWRRSYNEQFF.

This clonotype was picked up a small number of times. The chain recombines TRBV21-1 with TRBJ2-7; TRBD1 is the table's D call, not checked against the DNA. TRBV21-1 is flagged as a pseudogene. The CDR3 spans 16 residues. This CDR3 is CASSRRLGTASYEQYF. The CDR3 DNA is TGTGCCAGCAGCAGACGGCTCGGGACAGCCTCCTACGAGCAGTACTTC.

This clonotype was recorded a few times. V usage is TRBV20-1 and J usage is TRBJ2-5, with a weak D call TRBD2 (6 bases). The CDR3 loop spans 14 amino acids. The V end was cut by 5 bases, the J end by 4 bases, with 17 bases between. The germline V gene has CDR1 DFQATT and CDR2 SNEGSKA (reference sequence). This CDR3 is CSAHMTSKRETQYF. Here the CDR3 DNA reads TGCAGTGCTCATATGACTAGTAAAAGAGAGACCCAGTACTTC.

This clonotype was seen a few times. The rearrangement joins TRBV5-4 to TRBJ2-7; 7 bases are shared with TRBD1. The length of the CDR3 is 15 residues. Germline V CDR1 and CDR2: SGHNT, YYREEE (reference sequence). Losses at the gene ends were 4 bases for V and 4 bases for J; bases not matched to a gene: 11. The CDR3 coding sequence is TGTGCCAGCAGCCCAGGGGGTTCCCTCCATTACGAGCAGTACTTC. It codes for CASSPGGSLHYEQYF.

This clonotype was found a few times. The CDR3 nucleotides are TGCAGCGGGGGGGACGTAAACACCGGGGAGCTGTTTTTT. It codes for CSGGDVNTGELFF. J is TRBJ2-2 and V is TRBV29-1; TRBD2 might be the D (6 bases). The germline gives CDR1 SQVTM, CDR2 ANQGSEA. The CDR3 runs to 13 residues. V was shortened by 7 bases and J by 2 bases, with 11 bases between the two germline ends.

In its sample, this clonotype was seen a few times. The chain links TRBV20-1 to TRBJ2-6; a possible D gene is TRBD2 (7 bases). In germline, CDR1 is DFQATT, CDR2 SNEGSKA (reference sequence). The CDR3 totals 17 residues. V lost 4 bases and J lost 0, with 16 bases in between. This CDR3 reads CSANPGGGSSGANVLTF. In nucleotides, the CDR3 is TGCAGTGCTAACCCTGGGGGGGGCAGCTCTGGGGCCAACGTCCTGACTTTC.

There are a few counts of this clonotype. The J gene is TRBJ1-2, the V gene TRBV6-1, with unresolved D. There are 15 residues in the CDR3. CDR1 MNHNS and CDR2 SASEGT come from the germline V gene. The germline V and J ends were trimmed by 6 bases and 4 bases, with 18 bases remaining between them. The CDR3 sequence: CASRMRLHQSYGYTF. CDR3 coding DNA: TGTGCCAGCAGAATGAGACTGCATCAATCCTATGGCTACACCTTC.

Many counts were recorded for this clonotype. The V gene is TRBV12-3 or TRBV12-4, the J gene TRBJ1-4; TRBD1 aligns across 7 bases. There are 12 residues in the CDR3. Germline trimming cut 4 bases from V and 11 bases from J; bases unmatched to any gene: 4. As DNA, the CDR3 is TGTGCCAGCAGTTCGACAGGGCTTAAACTGTTTTTT. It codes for CASSSTGLKLFF.

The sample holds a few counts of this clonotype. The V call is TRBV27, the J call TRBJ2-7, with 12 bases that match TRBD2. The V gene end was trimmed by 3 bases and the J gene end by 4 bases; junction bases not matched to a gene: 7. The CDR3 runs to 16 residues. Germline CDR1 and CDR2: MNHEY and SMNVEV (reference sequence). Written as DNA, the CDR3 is TGTGCCAGCAGTTTCGTCCTAGCGGGAGGGGTATACGAGCAGTACTTC. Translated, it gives CASSFVLAGGVYEQYF.

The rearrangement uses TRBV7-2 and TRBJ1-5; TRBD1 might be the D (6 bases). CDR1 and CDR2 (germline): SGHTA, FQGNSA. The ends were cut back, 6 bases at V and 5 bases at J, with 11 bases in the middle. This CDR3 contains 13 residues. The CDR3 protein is CASSHRDDQPQHF. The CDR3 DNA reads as TGTGCCAGCAGTCACAGGGACGATCAGCCCCAGCATTTT.

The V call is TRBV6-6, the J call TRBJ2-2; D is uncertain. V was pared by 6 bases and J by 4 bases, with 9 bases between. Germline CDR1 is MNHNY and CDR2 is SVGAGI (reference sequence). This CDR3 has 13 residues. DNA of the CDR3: TGTGCCAGCAGGGCGGTAGGCACCGGGGAGCTGTTTTTT. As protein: CASRAVGTGELFF.

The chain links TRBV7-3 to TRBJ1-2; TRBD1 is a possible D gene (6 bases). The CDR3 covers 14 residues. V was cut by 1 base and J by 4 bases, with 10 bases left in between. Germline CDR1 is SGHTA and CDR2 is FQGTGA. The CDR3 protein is CASSLNRAGYGYTF. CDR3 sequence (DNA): TGTGCCAGCAGCTTAAACAGGGCCGGCTATGGCTACACCTTC.

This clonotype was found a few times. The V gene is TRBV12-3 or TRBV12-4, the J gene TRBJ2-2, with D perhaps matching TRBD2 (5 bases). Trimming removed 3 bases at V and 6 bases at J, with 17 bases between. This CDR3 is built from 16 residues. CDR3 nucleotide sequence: TGTGCCAGCAGTTTTGATCTCCCGGGGATCGCCGGGGAGCTGTTTTTT. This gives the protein CASSFDLPGIAGELFF.

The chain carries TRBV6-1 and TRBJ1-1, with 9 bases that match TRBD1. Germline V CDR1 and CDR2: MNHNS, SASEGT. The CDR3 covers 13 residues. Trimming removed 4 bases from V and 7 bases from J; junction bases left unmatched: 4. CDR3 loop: CASSALTGGEAFF. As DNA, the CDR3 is TGTGCCAGCAGTGCTCTGACAGGGGGTGAAGCTTTCTTT.

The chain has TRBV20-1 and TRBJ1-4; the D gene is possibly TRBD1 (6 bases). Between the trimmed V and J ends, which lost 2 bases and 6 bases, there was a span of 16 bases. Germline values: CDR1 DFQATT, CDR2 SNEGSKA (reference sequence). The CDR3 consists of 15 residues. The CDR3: CSARPIRGSDEKLFF. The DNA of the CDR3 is TGCAGTGCTAGACCAATTAGGGGGTCAGATGAAAAACTGTTTTTT.

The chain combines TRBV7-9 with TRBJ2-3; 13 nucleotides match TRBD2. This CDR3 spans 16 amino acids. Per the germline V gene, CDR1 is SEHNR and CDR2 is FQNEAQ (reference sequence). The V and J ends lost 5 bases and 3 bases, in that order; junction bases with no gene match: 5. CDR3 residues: CASSLRTSGRTDTQYF. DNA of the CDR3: TGTGCCAGCAGCCTGCGGACTAGCGGGAGAACAGATACGCAGTATTTT.